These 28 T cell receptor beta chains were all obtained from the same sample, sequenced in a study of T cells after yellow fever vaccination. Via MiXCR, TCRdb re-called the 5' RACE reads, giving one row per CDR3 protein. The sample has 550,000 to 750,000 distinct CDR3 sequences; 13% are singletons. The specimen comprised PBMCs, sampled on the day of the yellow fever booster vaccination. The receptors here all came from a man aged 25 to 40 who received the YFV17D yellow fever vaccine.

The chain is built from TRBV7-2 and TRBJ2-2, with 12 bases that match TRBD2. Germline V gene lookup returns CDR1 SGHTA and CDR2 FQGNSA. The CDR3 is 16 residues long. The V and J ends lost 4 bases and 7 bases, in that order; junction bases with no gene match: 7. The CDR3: CASSYRTSGTYGELFF. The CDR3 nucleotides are TGTGCCAGCAGCTACCGGACTAGCGGGACTTACGGGGAGCTGTTTTTT. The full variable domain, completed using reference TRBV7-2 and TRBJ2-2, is GAGVSQSPSNKVTEKGKDVELRCDPISGHTALYWYRQSLGQGLEFLIYFQGNSAPDKSGLPSDRFSAERTGGSVSTLTIQRTQQEDSAVYLCASSYRTSGTYGELFFGEGSRLTVL.

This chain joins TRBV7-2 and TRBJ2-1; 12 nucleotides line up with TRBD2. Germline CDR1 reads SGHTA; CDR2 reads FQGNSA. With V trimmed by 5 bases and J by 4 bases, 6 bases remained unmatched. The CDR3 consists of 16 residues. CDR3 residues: CASSQRTSGVYNEQFF. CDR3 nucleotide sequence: TGTGCCAGCAGCCAACGGACTAGCGGGGTGTACAATGAGCAGTTCTTC. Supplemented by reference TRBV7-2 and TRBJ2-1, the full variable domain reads GAGVSQSPSNKVTEKGKDVELRCDPISGHTALYWYRQSLGQGLEFLIYFQGNSAPDKSGLPSDRFSAERTGGSVSTLTIQRTQQEDSAVYLCASSQRTSGVYNEQFFGPGTRLTVL.

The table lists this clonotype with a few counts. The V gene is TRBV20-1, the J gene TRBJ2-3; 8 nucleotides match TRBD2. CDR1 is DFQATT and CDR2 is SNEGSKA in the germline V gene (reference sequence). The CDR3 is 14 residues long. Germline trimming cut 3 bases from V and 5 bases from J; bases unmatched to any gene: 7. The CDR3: CSASPGLAEDTQYF. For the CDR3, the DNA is TGCAGTGCTAGTCCCGGACTAGCCGAAGATACGCAGTATTTT.

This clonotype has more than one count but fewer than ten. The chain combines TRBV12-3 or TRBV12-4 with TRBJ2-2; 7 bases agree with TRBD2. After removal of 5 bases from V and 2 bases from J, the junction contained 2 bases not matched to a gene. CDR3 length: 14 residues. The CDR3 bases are TGTGCCAGCAGTAGCGGGATCAACACCGGGGAGCTGTTTTTT. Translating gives CASSSGINTGELFF.

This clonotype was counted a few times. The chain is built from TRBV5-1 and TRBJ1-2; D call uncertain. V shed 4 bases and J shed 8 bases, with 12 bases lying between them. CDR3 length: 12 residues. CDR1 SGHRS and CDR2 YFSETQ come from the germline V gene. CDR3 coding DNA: TGCGCCAGCAGCGTCGAAAATACGGGCTACACCTTC. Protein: CASSVENTGYTF.

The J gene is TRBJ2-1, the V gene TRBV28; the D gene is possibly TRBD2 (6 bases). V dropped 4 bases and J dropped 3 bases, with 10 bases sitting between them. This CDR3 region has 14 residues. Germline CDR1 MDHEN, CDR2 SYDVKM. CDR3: CASSSEGIYNEQFF. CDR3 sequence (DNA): TGTGCCAGCAGTTCGGAGGGTATCTACAATGAGCAGTTCTTC. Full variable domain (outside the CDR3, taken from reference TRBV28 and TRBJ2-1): DVKVTQSSRYLVKRTGEKVFLECVQDMDHENMFWYRQDPGLGLRLIYFSYDVKMKEKGDIPEGYSVSREKKERFSLILESASTNQTSMYLCASSSEGIYNEQFFGPGTRLTVL.

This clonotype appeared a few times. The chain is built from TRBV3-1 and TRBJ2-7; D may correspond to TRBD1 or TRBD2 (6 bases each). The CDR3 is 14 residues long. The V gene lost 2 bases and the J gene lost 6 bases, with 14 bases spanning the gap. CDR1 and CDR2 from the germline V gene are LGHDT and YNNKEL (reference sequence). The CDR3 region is CASSQTGAHSEQYF. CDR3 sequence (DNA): TGTGCCAGCAGCCAAACGGGGGCGCATAGCGAGCAGTACTTC.

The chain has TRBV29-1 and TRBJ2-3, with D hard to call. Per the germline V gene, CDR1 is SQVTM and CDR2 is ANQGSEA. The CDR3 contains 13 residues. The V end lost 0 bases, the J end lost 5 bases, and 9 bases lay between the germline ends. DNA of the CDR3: TGCAGCGTTGAAGATACGCACGTAGATACGCAGTATTTT. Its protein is CSVEDTHVDTQYF.

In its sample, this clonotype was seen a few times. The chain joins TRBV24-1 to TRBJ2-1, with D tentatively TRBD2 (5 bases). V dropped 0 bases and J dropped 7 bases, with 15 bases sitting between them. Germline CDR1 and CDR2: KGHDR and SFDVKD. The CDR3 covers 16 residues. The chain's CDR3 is CATSDLNLGGWNEQFF. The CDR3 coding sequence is TGTGCCACCAGTGATTTGAACTTGGGCGGGTGGAATGAGCAGTTCTTC.

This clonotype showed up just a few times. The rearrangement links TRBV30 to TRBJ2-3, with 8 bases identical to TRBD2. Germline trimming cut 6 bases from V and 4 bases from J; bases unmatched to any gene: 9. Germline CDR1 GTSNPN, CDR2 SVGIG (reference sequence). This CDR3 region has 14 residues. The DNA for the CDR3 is TGTGCCTGTTTCCGGGAGGGCCTCCCAGATACGCAGTATTTT. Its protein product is CACFREGLPDTQYF.

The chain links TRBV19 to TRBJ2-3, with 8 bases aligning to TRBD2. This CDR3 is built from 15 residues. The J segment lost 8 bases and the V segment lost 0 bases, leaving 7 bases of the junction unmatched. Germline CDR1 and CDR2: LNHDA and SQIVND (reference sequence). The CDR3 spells CASSIDPGREGTQYF. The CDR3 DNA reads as TGTGCCAGTAGTATAGACCCGGGACGGGAGGGTACGCAGTATTTT.

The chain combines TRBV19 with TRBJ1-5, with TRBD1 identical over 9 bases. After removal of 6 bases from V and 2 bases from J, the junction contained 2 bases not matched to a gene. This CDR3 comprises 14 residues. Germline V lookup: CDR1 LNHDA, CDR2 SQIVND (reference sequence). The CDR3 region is CASRDRGGNQPQHF. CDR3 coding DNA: TGTGCCAGTAGGGACAGGGGAGGCAATCAGCCCCAGCATTTT.

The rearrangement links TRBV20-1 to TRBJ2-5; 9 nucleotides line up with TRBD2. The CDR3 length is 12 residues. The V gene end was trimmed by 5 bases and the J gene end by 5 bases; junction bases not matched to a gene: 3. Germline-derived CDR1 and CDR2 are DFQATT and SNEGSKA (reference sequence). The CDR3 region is CSAFSGRETQYF. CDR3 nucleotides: TGCAGTGCTTTCAGCGGGAGGGAGACCCAGTACTTC.

As DNA, the CDR3 is TGCGCCAGCAGCCCAGGGGGCGCCACAAACCAGCCCCAGCATTTT. It codes for CASSPGGATNQPQHF. The rearrangement joins TRBV5-1 to TRBJ1-5, with 8 bases fitting TRBD1. Losses at the gene ends were 4 bases for V and 7 bases for J; bases not matched to a gene: 10. Germline values: CDR1 SGHRS, CDR2 YFSETQ. CDR3 length equals 15 residues.

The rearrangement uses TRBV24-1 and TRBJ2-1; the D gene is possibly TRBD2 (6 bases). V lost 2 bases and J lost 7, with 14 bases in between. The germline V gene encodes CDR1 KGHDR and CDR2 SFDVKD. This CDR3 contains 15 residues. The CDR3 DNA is TGTGCCACCAGTGATTCGGGACTTCAAAGGAATGAGCAGTTCTTC. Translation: CATSDSGLQRNEQFF.

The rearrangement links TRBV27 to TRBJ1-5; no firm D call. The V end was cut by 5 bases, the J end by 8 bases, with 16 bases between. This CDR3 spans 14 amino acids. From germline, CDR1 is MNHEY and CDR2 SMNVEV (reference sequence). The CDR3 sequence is CASSPSLGGEPQHF. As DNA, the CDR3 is TGTGCCAGCAGTCCCTCTCTTGGTGGAGAGCCCCAGCATTTT.

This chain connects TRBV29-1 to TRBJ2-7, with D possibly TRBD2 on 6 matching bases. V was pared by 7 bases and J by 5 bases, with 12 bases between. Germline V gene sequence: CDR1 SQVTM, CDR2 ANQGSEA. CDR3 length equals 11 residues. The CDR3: CSGTTSDEQYF. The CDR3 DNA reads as TGCAGCGGGACTACTAGTGACGAGCAGTACTTC.

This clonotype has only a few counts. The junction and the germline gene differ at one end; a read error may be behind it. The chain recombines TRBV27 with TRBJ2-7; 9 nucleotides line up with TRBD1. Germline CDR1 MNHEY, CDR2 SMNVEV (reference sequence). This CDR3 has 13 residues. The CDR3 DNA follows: TGTCCCAGCAGTATGGACAGGGGTTACGAGCAGTACTTC. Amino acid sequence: CPSSMDRGYEQYF.

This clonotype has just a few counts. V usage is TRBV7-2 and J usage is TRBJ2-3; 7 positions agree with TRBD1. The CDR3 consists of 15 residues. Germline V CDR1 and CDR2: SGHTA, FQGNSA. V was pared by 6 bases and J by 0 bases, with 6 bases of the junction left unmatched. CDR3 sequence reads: CASSGTAISTDTQYF. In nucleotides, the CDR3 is TGTGCCAGCAGTGGGACAGCTATAAGCACAGATACGCAGTATTTT.

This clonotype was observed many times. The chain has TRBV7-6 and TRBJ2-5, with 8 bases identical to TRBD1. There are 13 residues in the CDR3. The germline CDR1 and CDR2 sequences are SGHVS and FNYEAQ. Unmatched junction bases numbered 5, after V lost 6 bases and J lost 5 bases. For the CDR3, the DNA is TGTGCCAGCAGTGTGGACAGGGCTGAGACCCAGTACTTC. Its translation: CASSVDRAETQYF.

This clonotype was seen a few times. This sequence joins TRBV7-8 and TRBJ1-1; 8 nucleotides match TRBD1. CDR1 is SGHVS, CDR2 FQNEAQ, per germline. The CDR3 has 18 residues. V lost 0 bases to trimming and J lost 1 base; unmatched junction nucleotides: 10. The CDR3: CASSLAHRGIIGNTEAFF. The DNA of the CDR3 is TGTGCCAGCAGCTTAGCCCACAGGGGGATTATCGGGAACACTGAAGCTTTCTTT.

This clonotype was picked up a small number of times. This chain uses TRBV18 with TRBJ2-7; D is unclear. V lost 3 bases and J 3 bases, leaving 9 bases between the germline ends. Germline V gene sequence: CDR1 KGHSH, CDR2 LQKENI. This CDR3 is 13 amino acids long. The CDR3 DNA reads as TGTGCCAGCTCACCCTCAGAAGGCTACGAGCAGTACTTC. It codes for CASSPSEGYEQYF.

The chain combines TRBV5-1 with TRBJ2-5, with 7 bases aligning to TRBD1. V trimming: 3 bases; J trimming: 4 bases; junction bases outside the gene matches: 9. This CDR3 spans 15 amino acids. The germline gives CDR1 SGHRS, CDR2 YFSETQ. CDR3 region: CASSSPPGQLETQYF. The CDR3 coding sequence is TGCGCCAGCAGCTCACCCCCGGGACAGCTAGAGACCCAGTACTTC.

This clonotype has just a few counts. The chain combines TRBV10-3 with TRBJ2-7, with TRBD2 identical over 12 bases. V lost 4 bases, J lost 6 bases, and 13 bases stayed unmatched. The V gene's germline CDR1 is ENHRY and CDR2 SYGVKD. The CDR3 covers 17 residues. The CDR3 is CAISATSPTSGRGEQYF. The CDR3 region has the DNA TGTGCCATCAGTGCGACCTCACCGACTAGCGGGAGAGGCGAGCAGTACTTC.

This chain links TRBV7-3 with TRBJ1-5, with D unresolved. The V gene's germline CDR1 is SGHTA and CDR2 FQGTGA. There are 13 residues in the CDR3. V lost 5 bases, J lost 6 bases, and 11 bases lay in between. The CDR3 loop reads CASSAEALQPQHF. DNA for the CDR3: TGTGCCAGCAGCGCCGAGGCACTTCAGCCCCAGCATTTT.

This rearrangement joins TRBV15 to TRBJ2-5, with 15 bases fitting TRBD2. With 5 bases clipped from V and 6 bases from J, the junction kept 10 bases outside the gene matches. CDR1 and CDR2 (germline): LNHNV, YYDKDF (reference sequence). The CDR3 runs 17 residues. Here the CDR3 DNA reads TGTGCCACCAGCCGTCGAGGACTAGCGGGAGGGCCACAGACCCAGTACTTC. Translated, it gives CATSRRGLAGGPQTQYF.

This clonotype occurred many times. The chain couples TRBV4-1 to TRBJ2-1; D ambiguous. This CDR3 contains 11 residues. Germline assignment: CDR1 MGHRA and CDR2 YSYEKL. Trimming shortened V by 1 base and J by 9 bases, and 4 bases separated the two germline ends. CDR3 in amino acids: CASSQGTEQFF. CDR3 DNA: TGCGCCAGCAGCCAAGGCACTGAGCAGTTCTTC.

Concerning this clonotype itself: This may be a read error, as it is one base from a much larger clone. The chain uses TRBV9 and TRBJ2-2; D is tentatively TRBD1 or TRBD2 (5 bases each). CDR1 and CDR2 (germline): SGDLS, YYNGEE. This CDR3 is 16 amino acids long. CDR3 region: CASGVDGGRPTGELFF. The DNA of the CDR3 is TGTGCCAGCGGCGTAGATGGGGGTAGGCCAACCGGGGAGCTGTTTTTT.